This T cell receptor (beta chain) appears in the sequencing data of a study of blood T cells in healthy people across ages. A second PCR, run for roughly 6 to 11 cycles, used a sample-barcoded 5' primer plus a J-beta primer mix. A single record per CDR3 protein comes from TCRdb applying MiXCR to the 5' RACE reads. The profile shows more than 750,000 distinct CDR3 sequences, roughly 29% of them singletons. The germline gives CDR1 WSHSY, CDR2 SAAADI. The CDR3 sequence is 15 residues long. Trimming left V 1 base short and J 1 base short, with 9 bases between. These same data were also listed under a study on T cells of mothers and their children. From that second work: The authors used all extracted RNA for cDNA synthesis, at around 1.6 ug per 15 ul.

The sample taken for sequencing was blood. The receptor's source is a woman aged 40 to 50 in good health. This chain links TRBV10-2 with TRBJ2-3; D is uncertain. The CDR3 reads CASSEYPSGTDTQYF. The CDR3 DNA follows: TGCGCCAGCAGTGAGTACCCTAGTGGCACAGATACGCAGTATTTT.